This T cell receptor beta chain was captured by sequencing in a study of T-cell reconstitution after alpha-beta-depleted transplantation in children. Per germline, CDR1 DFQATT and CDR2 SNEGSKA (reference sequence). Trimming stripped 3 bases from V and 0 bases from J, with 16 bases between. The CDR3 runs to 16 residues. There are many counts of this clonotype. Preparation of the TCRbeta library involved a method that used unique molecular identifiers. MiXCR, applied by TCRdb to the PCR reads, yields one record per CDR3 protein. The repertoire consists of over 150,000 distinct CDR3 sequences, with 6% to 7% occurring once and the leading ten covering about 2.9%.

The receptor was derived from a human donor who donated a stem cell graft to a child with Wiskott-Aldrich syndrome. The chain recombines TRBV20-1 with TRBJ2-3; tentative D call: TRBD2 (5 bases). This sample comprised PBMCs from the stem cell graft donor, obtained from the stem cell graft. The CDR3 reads CSASSVSEDSTDTQYF. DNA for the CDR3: TGCAGTGCTAGTAGCGTCTCAGAGGATAGCACAGATACGCAGTATTTT.